The sequence of this T cell receptor (beta chain) was determined in a study of naive and memory T cell subsets. General observations from the study: Possibly reflecting memory cells re-expressing CD45RA, a few larger clonotypes occurred in naive repertoires, especially CD8. Over 95% of naive TCR sequences appeared only once, unlike memory subsets.

This CDR3 comprises 12 residues. Germline V gene data show CDR1 as SGHAT and CDR2 as FQNNGV. Trimming removed 1 base at V and 6 bases at J, with 5 bases between. Both TRBC1 and TRBC2 were covered by a beta constant-region primer of two equimolar oligonucleotides. Four rounds of PCR amplified the ligated cDNA using nested alpha and beta constant-region primers plus SP2. A 12-nucleotide UMI and the SP2 primer were added to the cDNA 3' end by oligonucleotide ligation. In TCRdb, the UMI-ligation and nested PCR reads were re-called with MiXCR into one record per CDR3 protein. This sample yields around 160,000 distinct CDR3 sequences, of which 20% to 25% are seen a single time; approximately 0.1% belongs to the top ten. About this clonotype itself: Its antigen remains unknown.

The sample consisted of naive CD4+ T cells from blood. This clonotype was obtained from a human donor in good health. V usage is TRBV11-2 and J usage is TRBJ2-3; D is undetermined. The DNA of the CDR3 is TGTGCCAGCAGCTTAGCGGAGGATACGCAGTATTTT. Protein sequence: CASSLAEDTQYF.